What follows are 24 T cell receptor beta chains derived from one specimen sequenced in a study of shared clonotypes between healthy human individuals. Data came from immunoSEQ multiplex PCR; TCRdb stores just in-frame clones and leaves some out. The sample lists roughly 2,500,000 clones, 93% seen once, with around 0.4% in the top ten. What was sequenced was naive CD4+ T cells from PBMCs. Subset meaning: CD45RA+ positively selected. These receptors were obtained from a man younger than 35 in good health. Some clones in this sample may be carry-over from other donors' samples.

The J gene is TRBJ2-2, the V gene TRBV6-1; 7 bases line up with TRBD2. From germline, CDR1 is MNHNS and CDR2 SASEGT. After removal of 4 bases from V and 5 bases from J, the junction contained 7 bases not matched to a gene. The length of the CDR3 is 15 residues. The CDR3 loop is CASSVLYGGTGELFF. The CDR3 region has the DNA TGTGCCAGCAGTGTCCTCTACGGGGGGACCGGGGAGCTGTTTTTT.

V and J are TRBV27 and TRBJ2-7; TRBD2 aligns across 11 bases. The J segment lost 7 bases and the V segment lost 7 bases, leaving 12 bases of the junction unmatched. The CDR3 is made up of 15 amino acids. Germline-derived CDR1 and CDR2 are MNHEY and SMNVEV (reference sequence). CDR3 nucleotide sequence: TGTGCCAGCATATCCGCTCTAGCGGGAGGAGGGGAGCAGTACTTC. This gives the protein CASISALAGGGEQYF.

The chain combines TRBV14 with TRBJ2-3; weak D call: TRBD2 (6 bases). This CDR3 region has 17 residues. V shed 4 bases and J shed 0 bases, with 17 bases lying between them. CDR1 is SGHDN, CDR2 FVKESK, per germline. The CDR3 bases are TGTGCCAGCAGCCTTACCCTAGCGCCTGCTAGCACAGATACGCAGTATTTT. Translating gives CASSLTLAPASTDTQYF.

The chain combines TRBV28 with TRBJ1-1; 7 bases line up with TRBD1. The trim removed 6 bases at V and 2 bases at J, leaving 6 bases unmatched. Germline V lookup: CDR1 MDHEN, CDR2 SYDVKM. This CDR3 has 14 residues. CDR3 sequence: CASSSDRANTEAFF. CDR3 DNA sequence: TGTGCCAGCAGCTCAGACAGGGCCAACACTGAAGCTTTCTTT. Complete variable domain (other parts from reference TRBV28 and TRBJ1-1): DVKVTQSSRYLVKRTGEKVFLECVQDMDHENMFWYRQDPGLGLRLIYFSYDVKMKEKGDIPEGYSVSREKKERFSLILESASTNQTSMYLCASSSDRANTEAFFGQGTRLTVV.

CDR3 residues: CASSVTSGGVGPYEQYF. The CDR3 DNA follows: TGTGCCAGCAGCGTAACTAGCGGAGGGGTCGGGCCATACGAGCAGTACTTC. J is TRBJ2-7 and V is TRBV9; TRBD2 aligns across 8 bases. The CDR3 runs to 17 residues. The junction had 13 bases not matched to a gene; V was cut back by 1 base and J by 4 bases. Germline CDR1 reads SGDLS; CDR2 reads YYNGEE. Based on the CDR3 plus reference TRBV9 and TRBJ2-7, the full variable domain is DSGVTQTPKHLITATGQRVTLRCSPRSGDLSVYWYQQSLDQGLQFLIQYYNGEERAKGNILERFSAQQFPDLHSELNLSSLELGDSALYFCASSVTSGGVGPYEQYFGPGTRLTVT.

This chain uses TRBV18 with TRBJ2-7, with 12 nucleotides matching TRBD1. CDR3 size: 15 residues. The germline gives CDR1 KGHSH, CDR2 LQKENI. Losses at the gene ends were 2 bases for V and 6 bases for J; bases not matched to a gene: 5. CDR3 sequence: CASSPTGTGGIEQYF. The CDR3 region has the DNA TGTGCCAGCTCACCAACCGGGACAGGGGGCATCGAGCAGTACTTC.

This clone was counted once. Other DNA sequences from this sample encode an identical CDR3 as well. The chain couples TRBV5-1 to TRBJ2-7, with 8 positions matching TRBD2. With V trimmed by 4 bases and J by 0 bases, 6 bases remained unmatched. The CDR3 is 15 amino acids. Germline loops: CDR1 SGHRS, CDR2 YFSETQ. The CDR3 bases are TGCGCCAGCAGCCCATTAGCGGGAAGCTCCTACGAGCAGTACTTC. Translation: CASSPLAGSSYEQYF.

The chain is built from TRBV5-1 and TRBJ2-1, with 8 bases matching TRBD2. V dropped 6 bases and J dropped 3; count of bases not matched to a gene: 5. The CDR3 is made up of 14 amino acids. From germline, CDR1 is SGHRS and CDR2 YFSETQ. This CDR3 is CASTAGDDYNEQFF. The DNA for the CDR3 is TGCGCCAGCACAGCGGGAGACGACTACAATGAGCAGTTCTTC.

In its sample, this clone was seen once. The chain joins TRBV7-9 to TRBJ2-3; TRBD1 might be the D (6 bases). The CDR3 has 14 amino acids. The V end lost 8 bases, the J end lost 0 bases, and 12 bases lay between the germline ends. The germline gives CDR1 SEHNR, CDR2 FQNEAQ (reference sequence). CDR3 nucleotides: TGTGCCAGCGCGAGGGGGAGAAGCACAGATACGCAGTATTTT. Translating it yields CASARGRSTDTQYF.

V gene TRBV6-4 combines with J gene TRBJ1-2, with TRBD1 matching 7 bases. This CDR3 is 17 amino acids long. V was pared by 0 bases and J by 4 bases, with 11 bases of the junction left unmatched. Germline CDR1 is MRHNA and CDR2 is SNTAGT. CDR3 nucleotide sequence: TGTGCCAGCAGTGACTCGGGGGACAGACGGGCGCCCTATGGCTACACCTTC. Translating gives CASSDSGDRRAPYGYTF.

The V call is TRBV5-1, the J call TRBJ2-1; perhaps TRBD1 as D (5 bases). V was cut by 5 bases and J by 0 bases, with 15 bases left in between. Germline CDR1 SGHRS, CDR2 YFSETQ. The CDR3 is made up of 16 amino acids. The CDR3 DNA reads TGCGCCAGCAGGGGGCTCCAAGGAAGCTCCTACAATGAGCAGTTCTTC. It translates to CASRGLQGSSYNEQFF.

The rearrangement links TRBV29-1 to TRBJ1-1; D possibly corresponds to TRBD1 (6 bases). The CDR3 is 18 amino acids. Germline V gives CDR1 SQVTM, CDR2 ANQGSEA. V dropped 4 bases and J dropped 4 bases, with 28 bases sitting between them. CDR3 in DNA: TGCAGCGTTGTACGGACCCTCTCGCCGAGCAAGGGGGGCACTGAAGCTTTCTTT. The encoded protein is CSVVRTLSPSKGGTEAFF.

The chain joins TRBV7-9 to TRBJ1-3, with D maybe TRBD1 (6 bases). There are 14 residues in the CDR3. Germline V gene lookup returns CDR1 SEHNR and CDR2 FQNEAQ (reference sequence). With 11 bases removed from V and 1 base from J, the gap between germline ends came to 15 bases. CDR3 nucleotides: TGTGCCGACCGACTAACAGGGTCTGGAAACACCATATATTTT. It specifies CADRLTGSGNTIYF.

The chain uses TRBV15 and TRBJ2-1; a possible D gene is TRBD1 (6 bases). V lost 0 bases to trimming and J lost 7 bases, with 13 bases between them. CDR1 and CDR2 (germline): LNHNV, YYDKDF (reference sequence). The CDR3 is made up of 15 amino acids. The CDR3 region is CATSRDLRQGNEQFF. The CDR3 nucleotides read TGTGCCACCAGCAGAGATTTAAGGCAGGGGAATGAGCAGTTCTTC.

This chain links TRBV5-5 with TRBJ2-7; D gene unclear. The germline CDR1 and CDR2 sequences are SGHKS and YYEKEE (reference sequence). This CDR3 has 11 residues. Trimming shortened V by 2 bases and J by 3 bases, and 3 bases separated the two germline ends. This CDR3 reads CASSFHYEQYF. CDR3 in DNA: TGTGCCAGCAGCTTCCACTACGAGCAGTACTTC.

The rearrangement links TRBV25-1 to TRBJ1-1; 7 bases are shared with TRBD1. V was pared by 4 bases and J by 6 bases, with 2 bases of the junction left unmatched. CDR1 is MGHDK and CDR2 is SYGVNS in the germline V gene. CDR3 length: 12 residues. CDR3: CASSAGGAEAFF. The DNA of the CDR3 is TGTGCCAGCAGTGCAGGGGGGGCTGAAGCTTTCTTT.

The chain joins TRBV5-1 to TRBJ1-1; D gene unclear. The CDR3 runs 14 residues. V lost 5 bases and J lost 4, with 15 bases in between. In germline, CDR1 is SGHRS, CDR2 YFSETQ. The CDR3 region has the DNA TGCGCCAGCAGTCCGACGAGGTTGGGCACTGAAGCTTTCTTT. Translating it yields CASSPTRLGTEAFF.

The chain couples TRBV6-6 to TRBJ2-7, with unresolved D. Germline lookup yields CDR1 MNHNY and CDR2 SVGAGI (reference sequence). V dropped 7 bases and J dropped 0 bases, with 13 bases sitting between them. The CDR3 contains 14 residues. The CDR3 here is CASKPFFDSYEQYF. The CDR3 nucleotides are TGTGCCAGCAAACCCTTTTTTGACTCCTACGAGCAGTACTTC.

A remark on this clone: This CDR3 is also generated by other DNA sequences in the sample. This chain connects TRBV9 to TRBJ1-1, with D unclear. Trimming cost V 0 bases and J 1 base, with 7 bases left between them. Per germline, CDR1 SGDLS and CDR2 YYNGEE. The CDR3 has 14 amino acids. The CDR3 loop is CASSVEGRNTEAFF. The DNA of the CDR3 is TGTGCCAGCAGCGTAGAGGGCAGGAACACTGAAGCTTTCTTT.

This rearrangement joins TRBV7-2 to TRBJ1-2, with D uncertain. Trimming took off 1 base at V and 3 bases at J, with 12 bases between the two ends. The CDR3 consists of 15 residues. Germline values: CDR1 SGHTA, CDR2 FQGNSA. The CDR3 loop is CASSLEASSDYGYTF. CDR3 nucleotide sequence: TGTGCCAGCAGCTTAGAGGCCAGCTCGGACTATGGCTACACCTTC.

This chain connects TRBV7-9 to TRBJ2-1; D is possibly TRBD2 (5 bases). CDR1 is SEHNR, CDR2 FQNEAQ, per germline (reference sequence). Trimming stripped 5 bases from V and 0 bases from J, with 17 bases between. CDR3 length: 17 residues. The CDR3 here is CASSQYYSESSYNEQFF. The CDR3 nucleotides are TGTGCCAGCAGCCAGTATTATAGCGAGAGCTCCTACAATGAGCAGTTCTTC.

CDR3: CATSRDVVAGNTIYF. In DNA, the CDR3 is TGTGCCACCAGCAGAGATGTGGTGGCTGGAAACACCATATATTTT. This sequence joins TRBV15 and TRBJ1-3; D uncertain. V shed 0 bases and J shed 2 bases, with 8 bases lying between them. CDR1 is LNHNV, CDR2 YYDKDF, per germline (reference sequence). This CDR3 region has 15 residues.

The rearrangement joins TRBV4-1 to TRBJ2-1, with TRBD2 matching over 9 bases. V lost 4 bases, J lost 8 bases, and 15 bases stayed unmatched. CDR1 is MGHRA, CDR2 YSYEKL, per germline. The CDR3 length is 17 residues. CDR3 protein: CASSRIGWGSGSDEQFF. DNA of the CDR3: TGCGCCAGCAGCCGCATAGGGTGGGGTAGCGGGAGTGATGAGCAGTTCTTC.

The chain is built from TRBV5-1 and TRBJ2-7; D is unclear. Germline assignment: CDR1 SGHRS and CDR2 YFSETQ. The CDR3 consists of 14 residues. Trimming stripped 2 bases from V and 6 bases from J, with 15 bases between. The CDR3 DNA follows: TGCGCCAGCAGCTTTCTCAGGCCCGAGTCCGAGCAGTACTTC. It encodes CASSFLRPESEQYF.